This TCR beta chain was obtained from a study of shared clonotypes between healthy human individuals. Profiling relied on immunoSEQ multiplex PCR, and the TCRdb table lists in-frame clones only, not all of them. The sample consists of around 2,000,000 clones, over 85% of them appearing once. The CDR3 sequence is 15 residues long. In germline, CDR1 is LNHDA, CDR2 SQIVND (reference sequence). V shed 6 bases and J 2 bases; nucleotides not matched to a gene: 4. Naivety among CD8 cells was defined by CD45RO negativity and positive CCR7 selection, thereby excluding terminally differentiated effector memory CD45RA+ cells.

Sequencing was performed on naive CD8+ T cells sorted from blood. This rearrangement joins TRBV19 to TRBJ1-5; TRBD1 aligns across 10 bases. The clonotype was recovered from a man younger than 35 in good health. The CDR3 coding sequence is TGTGCCAGTAGCCCGGACAGGGGGGGCAATCAGCCCCAGCATTTT. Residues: CASSPDRGGNQPQHF.